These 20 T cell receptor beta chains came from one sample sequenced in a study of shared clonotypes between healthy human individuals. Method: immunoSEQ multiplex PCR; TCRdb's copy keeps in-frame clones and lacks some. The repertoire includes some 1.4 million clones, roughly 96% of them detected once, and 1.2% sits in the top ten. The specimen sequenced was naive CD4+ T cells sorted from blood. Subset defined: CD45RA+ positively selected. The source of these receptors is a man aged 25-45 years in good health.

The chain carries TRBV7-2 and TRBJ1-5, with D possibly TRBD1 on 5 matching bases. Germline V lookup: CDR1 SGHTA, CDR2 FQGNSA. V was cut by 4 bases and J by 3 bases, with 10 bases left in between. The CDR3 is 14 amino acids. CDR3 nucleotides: TGTGCCAGCAGCTCAACAGGAGCCAATCAGCCCCAGCATTTT. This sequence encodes CASSSTGANQPQHF.

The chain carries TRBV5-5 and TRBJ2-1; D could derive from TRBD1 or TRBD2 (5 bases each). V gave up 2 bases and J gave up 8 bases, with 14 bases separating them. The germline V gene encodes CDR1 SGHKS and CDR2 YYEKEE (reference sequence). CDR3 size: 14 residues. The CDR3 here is CASSFRDLGDEQFF. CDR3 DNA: TGTGCCAGCAGCTTCCGGGACCTAGGGGATGAGCAGTTCTTC.

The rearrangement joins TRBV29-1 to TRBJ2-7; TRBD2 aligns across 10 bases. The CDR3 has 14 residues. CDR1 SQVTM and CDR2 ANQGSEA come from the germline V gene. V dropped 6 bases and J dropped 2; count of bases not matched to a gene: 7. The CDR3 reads CSVRTSGSPYEQYF. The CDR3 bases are TGCAGCGTGCGGACTAGCGGTTCCCCCTACGAGCAGTACTTC.

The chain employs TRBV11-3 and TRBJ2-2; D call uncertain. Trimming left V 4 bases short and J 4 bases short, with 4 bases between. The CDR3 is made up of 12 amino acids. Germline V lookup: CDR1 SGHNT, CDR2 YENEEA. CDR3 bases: TGTGCCAGCAGCTCCTCCACCGGGGAGCTGTTTTTT. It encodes CASSSSTGELFF. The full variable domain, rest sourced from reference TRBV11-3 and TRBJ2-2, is EAGVVQSPRYKIIEKKQPVAFWCNPISGHNTLYWYLQNLGQGPELLIRYENEEAVDDSQLPKDRFSAERLKGVDSTLKIQPAELGDSAVYLCASSSSTGELFFGEGSRLTVL.

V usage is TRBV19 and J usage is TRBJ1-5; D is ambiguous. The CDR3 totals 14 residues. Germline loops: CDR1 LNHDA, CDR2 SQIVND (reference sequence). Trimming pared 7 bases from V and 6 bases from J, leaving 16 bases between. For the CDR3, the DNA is TGTGCCAGTACGGCCATTCGGGTGGGTCAGCCCCAGCATTTT. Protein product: CASTAIRVGQPQHF.

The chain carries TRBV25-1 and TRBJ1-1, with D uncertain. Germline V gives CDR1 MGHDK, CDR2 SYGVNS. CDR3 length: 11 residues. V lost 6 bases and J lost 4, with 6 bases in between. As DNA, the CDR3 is TGTGCCAGCAGACGGTTCACTGAAGCTTTCTTT. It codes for CASRRFTEAFF.

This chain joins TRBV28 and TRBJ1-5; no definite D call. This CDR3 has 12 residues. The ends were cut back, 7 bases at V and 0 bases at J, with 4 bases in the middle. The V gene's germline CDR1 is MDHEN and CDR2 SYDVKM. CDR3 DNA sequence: TGTGCCAGCAAAGATAGCAATCAGCCCCAGCATTTT. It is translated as CASKDSNQPQHF. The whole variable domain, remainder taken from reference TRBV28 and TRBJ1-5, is DVKVTQSSRYLVKRTGEKVFLECVQDMDHENMFWYRQDPGLGLRLIYFSYDVKMKEKGDIPEGYSVSREKKERFSLILESASTNQTSMYLCASKDSNQPQHFGDGTRLSIL.

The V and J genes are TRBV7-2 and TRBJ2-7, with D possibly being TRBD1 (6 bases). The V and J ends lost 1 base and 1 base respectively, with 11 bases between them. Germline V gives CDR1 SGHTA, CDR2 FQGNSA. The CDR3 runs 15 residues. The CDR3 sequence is CASSLGPDRSYEQYF. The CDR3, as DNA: TGTGCCAGCAGCTTAGGACCGGACAGATCCTACGAGCAGTACTTC.

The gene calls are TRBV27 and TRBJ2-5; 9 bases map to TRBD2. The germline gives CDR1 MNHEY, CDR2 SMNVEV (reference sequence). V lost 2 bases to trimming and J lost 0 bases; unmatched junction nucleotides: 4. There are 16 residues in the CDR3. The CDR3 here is CASSLRLAGHQETQYF. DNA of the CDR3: TGTGCCAGCAGTTTAAGGCTAGCGGGGCACCAAGAGACCCAGTACTTC.

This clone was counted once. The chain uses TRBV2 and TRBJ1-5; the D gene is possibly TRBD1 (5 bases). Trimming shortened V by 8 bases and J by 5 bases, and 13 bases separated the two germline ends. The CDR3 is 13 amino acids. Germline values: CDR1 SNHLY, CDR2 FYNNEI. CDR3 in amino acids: CASSRQGHQPQHF. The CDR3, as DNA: TGTGCCAGCTCAAGGCAGGGACATCAGCCCCAGCATTTT. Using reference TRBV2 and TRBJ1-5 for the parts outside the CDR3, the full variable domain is EPEVTQTPSHQVTQMGQEVILRCVPISNHLYFYWYRQILGQKVEFLVSFYNNEISEKSEIFDDQFSVERPDGSNFTLKIRSTKLEDSAMYFCASSRQGHQPQHFGDGTRLSIL.

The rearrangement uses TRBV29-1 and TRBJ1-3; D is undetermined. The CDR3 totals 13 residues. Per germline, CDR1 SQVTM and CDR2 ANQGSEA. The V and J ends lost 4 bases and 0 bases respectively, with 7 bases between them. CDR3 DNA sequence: TGCAGCGTTGGCAGCCACTCTGGAAACACCATATATTTT. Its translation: CSVGSHSGNTIYF.

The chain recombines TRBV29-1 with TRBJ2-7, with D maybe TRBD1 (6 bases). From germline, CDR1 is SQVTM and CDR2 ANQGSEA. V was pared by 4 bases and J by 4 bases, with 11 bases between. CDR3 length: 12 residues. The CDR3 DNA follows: TGCAGCGTTGGGTTCAGGGGATACGAGCAGTACTTC. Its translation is CSVGFRGYEQYF.

CDR3 sequence reads: CASSLVVGGEQYF. As DNA, the CDR3 is TGTGCCAGCAGTTTGGTGGTGGGGGGCGAGCAGTACTTC. The chain recombines TRBV28 with TRBJ2-7; D possibly corresponds to TRBD2 (6 bases). Trimming removed 3 bases from V and 6 bases from J, with 12 bases in between. Germline V lookup: CDR1 MDHEN, CDR2 SYDVKM. The CDR3 length is 13 residues.

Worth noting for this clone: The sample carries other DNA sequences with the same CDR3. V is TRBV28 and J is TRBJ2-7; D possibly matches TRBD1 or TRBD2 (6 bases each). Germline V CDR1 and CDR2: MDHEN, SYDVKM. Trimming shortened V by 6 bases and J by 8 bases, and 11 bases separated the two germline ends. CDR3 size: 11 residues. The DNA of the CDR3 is TGTGCCAGCAGCCTCGGGGGCAAGCAGTACTTC. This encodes CASSLGGKQYF.

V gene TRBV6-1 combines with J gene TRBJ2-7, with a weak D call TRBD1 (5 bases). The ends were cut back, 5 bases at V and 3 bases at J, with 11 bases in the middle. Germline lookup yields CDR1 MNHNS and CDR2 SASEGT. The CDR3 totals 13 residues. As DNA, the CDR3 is TGTGCCAGCAGTACGGACACCGGCTACGAGCAGTACTTC. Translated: CASSTDTGYEQYF.

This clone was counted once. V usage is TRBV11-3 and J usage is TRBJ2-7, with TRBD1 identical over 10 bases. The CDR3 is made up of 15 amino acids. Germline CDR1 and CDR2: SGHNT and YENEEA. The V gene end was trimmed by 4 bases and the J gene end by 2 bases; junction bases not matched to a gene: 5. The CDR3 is CASSSRTGGTYEQYF. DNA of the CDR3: TGTGCCAGCAGCTCCCGGACAGGGGGGACCTACGAGCAGTACTTC.

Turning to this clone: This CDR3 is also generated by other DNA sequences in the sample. CDR3 residues: CASSLGNSGNTIYF. The CDR3 region has the DNA TGCGCCAGCAGCTTGGGAAACTCTGGAAACACCATATATTTT. The chain recombines TRBV5-1 with TRBJ1-3; D is ambiguous. V was clipped by 0 bases and J by 0 bases, with 4 bases between them. The CDR3 runs to 14 residues. Germline V gene data show CDR1 as SGHRS and CDR2 as YFSETQ. Looking up the rest from reference TRBV5-1 and TRBJ1-3 gives the full variable domain: KAGVTQTPRYLIKTRGQQVTLSCSPISGHRSVSWYQQTPGQGLQFLFEYFSETQRNKGNFPGRFSGRQFSNSRSEMNVSTLELGDSALYLCASSLGNSGNTIYFGEGSWLTVV.

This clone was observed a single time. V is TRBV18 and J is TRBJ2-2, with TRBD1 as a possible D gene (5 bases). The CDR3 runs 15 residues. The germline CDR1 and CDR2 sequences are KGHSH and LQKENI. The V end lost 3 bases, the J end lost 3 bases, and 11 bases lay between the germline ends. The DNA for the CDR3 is TGTGCCAGCTCACCCGGCAGGGCATACACCGGGGAGCTGTTTTTT. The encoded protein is CASSPGRAYTGELFF.

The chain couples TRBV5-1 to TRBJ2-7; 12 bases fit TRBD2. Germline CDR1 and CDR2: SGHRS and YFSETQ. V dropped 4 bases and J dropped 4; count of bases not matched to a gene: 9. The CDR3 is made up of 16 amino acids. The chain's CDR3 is CASSPGLAGSKYEQYF. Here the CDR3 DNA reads TGCGCCAGCAGCCCCGGACTAGCGGGGAGTAAGTACGAGCAGTACTTC.

Here the CDR3 DNA reads TGTGCCAGTAGTACCTCCGGTTTACTGGGACAGAGATATGGCTACACCTTC. This codes for CASSTSGLLGQRYGYTF. J is TRBJ1-2 and V is TRBV19, with TRBD1 matching over 7 bases. This CDR3 has 17 amino acids. From germline, CDR1 is LNHDA and CDR2 SQIVND (reference sequence). V shed 4 bases, J shed 5 bases, and the junction held 16 bases outside the gene matches.